These T cell receptor beta chains were read from a single sample in a study of OX40 agonist ivuxolimab in advanced cancers. The protocol was immunoSEQ multiplex PCR, while the TCRdb copy is restricted to in-frame clones and leaves out a portion. This table holds roughly 50,000 clones, about nine tenths found once. The starting material was CD4+ or CD8+ T cells sorted from blood, obtained in a trial of the OX40 agonist ivuxolimab. These receptors originate from an adult with an advanced solid tumor such as melanoma, head and neck, liver or kidney cancer. CDR3s include the opening cysteine and the closing phenylalanine or tryptophan. A D gene is named only where the DNA matches it firmly. The size entry is marked missing in some rows and otherwise reads once, few, many or a size class.

J gene,clone size,V gene,D gene,CDR3 protein,CDR3 DNA
TRBJ1-1,.,TRBV5-1,.,CASSPSGPEAFF,TGCGCCAGCAGCCCGAGCGGGCCTGAAGCTTTCTTT
TRBJ2-2,.,TRBV6-5,.,CASSYRGSTGELFF,TGTGCCAGCAGTTATAGGGGGAGCACCGGGGAGCTGTTTTTT
TRBJ1-2,.,TRBV15,.,CATSSRGELPSYGYTF,TGTGCCACCAGCAGCCGGGGGGAACTACCCAGCTATGGCTACACCTTC
TRBJ1-2,.,TRBV2,.,CASKVIDRNDGYTF,TGTGCCAGCAAAGTGATTGACAGGAACGATGGCTACACCTTC
TRBJ1-1,once,TRBV6-4,TRBD1,CASSDRYRGTGRGTEAFF,TGTGCCAGCAGTGACCGTTACAGGGGGACGGGACGGGGCACTGAAGCTTTCTTT
TRBJ2-3,.,TRBV4-1,.,CASSQELVDGTDTQYF,TGCGCCAGCAGCCAAGAACTAGTTGACGGCACAGATACGCAGTATTTT
TRBJ2-1,.,TRBV7-9,TRBD2,CASSLERLADNEQFF,TGTGCCAGCAGCTTAGAGCGGCTAGCGGACAATGAGCAGTTCTTC
TRBJ2-7,.,TRBV27,.,CASSWNGYYEQYF,TGTGCCAGCAGTTGGAATGGCTATTACGAGCAGTACTTC
TRBJ1-1,.,TRBV7-9,.,CASSSYHWAEAFF,TGTGCCAGCAGCTCGTACCACTGGGCTGAAGCTTTCTTT
TRBJ1-1,.,TRBV28,TRBD1,CASSPTDRENTEAFF,TGTGCCAGCAGCCCTACTGACAGGGAGAACACTGAAGCTTTCTTT
TRBJ2-5,.,TRBV4-1,TRBD2,CASSQGFSRRGGLETQYF,TGCGCCAGCAGCCAAGGTTTCAGTAGGCGGGGGGGCCTAGAGACCCAGTACTTC
TRBJ2-7,once,TRBV19,.,CASSTDGRSSYEQYF,TGTGCCAGTAGTACGGACGGACGGAGCTCCTACGAGCAGTACTTC
TRBJ2-7,.,TRBV10-2,.,CASNTGAATDQYF,TGCGCCAGCAACACGGGGGCGGCCACGGATCAGTACTTC
TRBJ1-4,few,TRBV28,TRBD1,CASSFGTGTEKLFF,TGTGCCAGCAGTTTTGGGACAGGGACAGAAAAACTGTTTTTT
TRBJ2-1,.,TRBV29-1,TRBD2,CSVVTSGGVSPSNEQFF,TGCAGCGTTGTAACTAGCGGGGGGGTATCCCCATCCAATGAGCAGTTCTTC
TRBJ2-7,few,TRBV2,TRBD2,CASRATSGDYGQQYF,TGTGCCAGCAGGGCAACTAGCGGGGACTACGGTCAGCAGTACTTC
TRBJ2-5,.,TRBV7-6,TRBD1,CASSLTGQQEETQYF,TGTGCCAGCAGCTTAACGGGACAGCAGGAAGAGACCCAGTACTTC